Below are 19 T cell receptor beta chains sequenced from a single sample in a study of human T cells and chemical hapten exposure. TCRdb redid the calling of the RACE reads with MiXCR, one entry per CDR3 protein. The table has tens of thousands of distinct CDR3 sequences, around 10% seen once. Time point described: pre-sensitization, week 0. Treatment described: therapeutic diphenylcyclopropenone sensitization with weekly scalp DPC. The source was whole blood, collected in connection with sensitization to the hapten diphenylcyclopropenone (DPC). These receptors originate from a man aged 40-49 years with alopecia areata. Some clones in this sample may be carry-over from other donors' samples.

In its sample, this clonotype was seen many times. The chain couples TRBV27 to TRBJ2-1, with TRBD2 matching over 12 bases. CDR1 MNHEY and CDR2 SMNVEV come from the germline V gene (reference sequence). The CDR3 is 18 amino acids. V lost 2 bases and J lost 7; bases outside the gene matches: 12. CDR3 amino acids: CASSLRGEKTSGSNEQFF. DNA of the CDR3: TGTGCCAGCAGTTTAAGGGGGGAGAAGACTAGCGGGAGTAATGAGCAGTTCTTC.

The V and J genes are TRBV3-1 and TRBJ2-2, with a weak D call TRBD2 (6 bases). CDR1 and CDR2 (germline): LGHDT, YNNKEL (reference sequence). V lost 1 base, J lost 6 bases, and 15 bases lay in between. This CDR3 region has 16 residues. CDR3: CASSQARDSLSGELFF. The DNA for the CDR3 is TGTGCCAGCAGCCAAGCCAGGGACTCCCTTTCCGGGGAGCTGTTTTTT.

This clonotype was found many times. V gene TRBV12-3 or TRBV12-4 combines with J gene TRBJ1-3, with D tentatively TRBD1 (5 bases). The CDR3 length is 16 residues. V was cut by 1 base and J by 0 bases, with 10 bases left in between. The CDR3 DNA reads TGTGCCAGCAGTTTAGGGGGCGACCCCTCTGGAAACACCATATATTTT. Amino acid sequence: CASSLGGDPSGNTIYF.

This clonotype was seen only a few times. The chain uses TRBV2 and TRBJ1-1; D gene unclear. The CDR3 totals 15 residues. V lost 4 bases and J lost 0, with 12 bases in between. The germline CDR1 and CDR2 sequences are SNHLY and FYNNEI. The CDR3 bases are TGTGCCAGCAGTGTCATCCGGGTCTTGAACACTGAAGCTTTCTTT. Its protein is CASSVIRVLNTEAFF.

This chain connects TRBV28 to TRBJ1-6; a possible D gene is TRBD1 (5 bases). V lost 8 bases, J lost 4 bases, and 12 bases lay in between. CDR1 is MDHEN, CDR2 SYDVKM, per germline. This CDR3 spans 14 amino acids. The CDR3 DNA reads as TGTGCCAGCGGGGGTGCAGGGTATAATTCACCCCTCCACTTT. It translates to CASGGAGYNSPLHF.

In DNA, the CDR3 is TGTGCCAGCAGCGTAGGCGGGGAGCCCCAAGAGACCCAGTACTTC. Its protein product is CASSVGGEPQETQYF. The genes are TRBV9 and TRBJ2-5; D perhaps matches TRBD2 (6 bases). V dropped 0 bases and J dropped 1 base, with 10 bases sitting between them. Germline CDR1 is SGDLS and CDR2 is YYNGEE. CDR3 length equals 15 residues. Filled out from reference TRBV9 and TRBJ2-5, the complete variable domain reads DSGVTQTPKHLITATGQRVTLRCSPRSGDLSVYWYQQSLDQGLQFLIQYYNGEERAKGNILERFSAQQFPDLHSELNLSSLELGDSALYFCASSVGGEPQETQYFGPGTRLLVL.

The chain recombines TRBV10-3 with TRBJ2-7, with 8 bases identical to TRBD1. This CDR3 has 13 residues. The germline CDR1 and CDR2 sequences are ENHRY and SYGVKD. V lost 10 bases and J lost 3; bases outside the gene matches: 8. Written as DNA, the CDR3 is TGTGCCACCCAGGGGACAGGAGACTACGAGCAGTACTTC. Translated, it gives CATQGTGDYEQYF.

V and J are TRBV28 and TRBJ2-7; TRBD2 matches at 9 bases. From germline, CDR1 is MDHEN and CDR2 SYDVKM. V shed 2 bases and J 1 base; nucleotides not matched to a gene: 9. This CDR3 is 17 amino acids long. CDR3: CASSLNPLAGTSYEQYF. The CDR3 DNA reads TGTGCCAGCAGTTTAAATCCCCTAGCGGGAACATCCTACGAGCAGTACTTC.

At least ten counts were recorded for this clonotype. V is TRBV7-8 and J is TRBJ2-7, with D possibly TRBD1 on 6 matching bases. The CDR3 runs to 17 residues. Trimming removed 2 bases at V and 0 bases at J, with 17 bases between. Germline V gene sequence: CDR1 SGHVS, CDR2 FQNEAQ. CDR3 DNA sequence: TGTGCCAGCAGCTTAAACACAGGACAGTCCGCCTCCTACGAGCAGTACTTC. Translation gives CASSLNTGQSASYEQYF.

The CDR3 DNA reads TGTGCCAGCAGTTTAGGACAGGCTCACACAGATACGCAGTATTTT. Its translation is CASSLGQAHTDTQYF. The chain links TRBV28 to TRBJ2-3; 7 bases map to TRBD1. V trimming: 2 bases; J trimming: 2 bases; junction bases outside the gene matches: 4. Germline V CDR1 and CDR2: MDHEN, SYDVKM. The CDR3 covers 15 residues.

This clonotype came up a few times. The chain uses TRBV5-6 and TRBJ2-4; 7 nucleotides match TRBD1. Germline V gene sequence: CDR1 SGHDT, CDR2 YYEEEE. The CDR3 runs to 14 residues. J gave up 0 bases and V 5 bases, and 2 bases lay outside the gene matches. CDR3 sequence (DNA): TGTGCCAGCAGACGACAGGGAGCCAAAAACATTCAGTACTTC. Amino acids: CASRRQGAKNIQYF.

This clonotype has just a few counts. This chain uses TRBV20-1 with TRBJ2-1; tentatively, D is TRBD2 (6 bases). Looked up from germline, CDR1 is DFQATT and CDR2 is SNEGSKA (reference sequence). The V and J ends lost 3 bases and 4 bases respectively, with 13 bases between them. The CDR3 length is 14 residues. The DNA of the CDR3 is TGCAGTGCTAGGACGGGGGAAGGTTACAATGAGCAGTTCTTC. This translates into CSARTGEGYNEQFF.

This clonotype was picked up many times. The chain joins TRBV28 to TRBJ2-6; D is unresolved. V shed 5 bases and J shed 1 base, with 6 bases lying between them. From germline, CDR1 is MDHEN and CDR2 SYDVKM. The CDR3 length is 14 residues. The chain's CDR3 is CASSQLSGANVLTF. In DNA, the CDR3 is TGTGCCAGCAGTCAATTATCTGGGGCCAACGTCCTGACTTTC. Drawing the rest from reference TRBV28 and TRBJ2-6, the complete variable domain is DVKVTQSSRYLVKRTGEKVFLECVQDMDHENMFWYRQDPGLGLRLIYFSYDVKMKEKGDIPEGYSVSREKKERFSLILESASTNQTSMYLCASSQLSGANVLTFGAGSRLTVL.

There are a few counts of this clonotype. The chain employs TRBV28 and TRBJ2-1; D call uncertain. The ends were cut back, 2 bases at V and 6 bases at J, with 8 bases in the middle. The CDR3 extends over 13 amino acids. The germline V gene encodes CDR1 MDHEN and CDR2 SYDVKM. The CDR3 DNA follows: TGTGCCAGCAGTTTAGACGGCCGCAATGAGCAGTTCTTC. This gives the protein CASSLDGRNEQFF.

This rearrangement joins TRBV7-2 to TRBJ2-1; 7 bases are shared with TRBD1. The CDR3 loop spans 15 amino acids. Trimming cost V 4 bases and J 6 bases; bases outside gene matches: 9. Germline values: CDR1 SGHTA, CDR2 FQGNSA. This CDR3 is CASSSWDSRSNEQFF. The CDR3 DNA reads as TGTGCCAGCAGCTCCTGGGACAGTAGGAGCAATGAGCAGTTCTTC.

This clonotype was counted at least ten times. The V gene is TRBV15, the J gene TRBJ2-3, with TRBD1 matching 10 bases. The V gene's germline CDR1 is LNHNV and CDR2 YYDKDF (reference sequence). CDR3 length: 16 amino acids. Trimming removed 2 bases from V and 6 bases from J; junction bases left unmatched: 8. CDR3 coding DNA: TGTGCCACCAGCAGAACTCCCGGGACAGGGGCCGATACGCAGTATTTT. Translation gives CATSRTPGTGADTQYF.

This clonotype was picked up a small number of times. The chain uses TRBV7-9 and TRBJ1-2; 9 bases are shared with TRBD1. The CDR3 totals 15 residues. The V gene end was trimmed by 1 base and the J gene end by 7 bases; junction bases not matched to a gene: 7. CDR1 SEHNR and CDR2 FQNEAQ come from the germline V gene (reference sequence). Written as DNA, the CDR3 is TGTGCCAGCAGCTTAGGGACAGGGGAATCCTCTGGCTACACCTTC. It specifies CASSLGTGESSGYTF.

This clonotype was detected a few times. CDR3 in DNA: TGTGCCAGCAGCTTAGTGGGCAGCTATAATGAAAAACTGTTTTTT. Encoded protein: CASSLVGSYNEKLFF. The genes are TRBV11-2 and TRBJ1-4; no clear D. Looked up from germline, CDR1 is SGHAT and CDR2 is FQNNGV. V lost 1 base and J lost 4, with 10 bases in between. This CDR3 is 15 amino acids long.

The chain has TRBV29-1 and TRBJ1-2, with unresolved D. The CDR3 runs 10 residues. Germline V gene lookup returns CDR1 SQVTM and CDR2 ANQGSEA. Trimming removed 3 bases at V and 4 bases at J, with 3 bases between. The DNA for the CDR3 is TGCAGCGTTGACAGCTATGGCTACACCTTC. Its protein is CSVDSYGYTF. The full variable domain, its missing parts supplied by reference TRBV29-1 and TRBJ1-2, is SAVISQKPSRDICQRGTSLTIQCQVDSQVTMMFWYRQQPGQSLTLIATANQGSEATYESGFVIDKFPISRPNLTFSTLTVSNMSPEDSSIYLCSVDSYGYTFGSGTRLTVV.